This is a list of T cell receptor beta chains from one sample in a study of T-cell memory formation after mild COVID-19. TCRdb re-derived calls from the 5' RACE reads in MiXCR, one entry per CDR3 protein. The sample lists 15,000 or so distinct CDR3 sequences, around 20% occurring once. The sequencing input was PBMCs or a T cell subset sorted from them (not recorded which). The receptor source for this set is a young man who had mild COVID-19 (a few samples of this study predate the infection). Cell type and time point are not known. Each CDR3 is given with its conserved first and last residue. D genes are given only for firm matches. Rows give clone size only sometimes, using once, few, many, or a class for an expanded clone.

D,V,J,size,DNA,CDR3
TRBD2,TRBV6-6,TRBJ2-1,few,TGTGCCAGCAGTTACTCGATTTGGGAGACTAGCGGGAACAATGAGCAGTTCTTC,CASSYSIWETSGNNEQFF
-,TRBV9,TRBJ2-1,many,TGTGCCAGCAGCGTAGAGGGTGTAGCGGAGAGCTCCTACAATGAGCAGTTCTTC,CASSVEGVAESSYNEQFF
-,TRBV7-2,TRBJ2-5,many,TGTGCCAGCAGCTTAGCGTATGGCAGGGCCCAAGAGACCCAGTACTTC,CASSLAYGRAQETQYF
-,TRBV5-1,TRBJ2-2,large,TGCGCCAGCAGCCCAGGAATGAACACCGGGGAGCTGTTTTTT,CASSPGMNTGELFF
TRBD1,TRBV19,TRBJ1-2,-,TGTGCCAGGAGTATAGACAGGGGTGGCTATGGCTACACCTTC,CARSIDRGGYGYTF
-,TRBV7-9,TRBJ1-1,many,TGTGCCAGCGGGAGCATGAACACTGAAGCTTTCTTT,CASGSMNTEAFF
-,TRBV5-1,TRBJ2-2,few,TGCGCCAGCAGCTGGAACACCGGGGAGCTGTTTTTT,CASSWNTGELFF
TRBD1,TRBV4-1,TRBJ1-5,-,TGCGCCAGCAGCCAGGACTCGCAGGGGGCGCGGGATCAGCCCCAGCATTTT,CASSQDSQGARDQPQHF
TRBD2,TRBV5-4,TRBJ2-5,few,TGTGCCAGCAGCTCATTTGGGCTAGCGGGGGGGCAAGAGACCCAGTACTTC,CASSSFGLAGGQETQYF
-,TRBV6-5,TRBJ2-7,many,TGTGCCAGCAGTTACCGGACAGATTTGAGCTCCTACGAGCAGTACTTC,CASSYRTDLSSYEQYF
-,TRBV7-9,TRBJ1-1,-,TGTGCCAGCAGCTTACCGGCGGGCCTTGAAGCTTTCTTT,CASSLPAGLEAFF
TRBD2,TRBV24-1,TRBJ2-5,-,TGTGCCACCAGTGATTTGCGGACTAGCGGAACGGAGCAAGAGACCCAGTACTTC,CATSDLRTSGTEQETQYF
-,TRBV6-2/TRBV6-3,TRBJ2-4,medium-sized,TGTGCCAGCAGTTCCTGGACTGTACTAGCCAAAAACATTCAGTACTTC,CASSSWTVLAKNIQYF
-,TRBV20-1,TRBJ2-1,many,TGCAGTACCGTGGTAAGGGGTTCCTACAATGAGCAGTTCTTC,CSTVVRGSYNEQFF
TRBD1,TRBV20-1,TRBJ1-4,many,TGCAGTGCTCCTGATGACAGGGTCGGTTGGGTGGCTAATGAAAAACTGTTTTTT,CSAPDDRVGWVANEKLFF
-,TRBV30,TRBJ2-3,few,TGTGCCTGGAGTGCCACCCCCTTTAGCACAGATACGCAGTATTTT,CAWSATPFSTDTQYF
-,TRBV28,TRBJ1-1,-,TGTGCCAGCAGCTTCTTGGAGGGTGAAGCTTTCTTT,CASSFLEGEAFF
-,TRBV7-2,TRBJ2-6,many,TGTGCCAGCAGCTTAGGACTTGGGTCCTCTGGGGCCAACGTCCTGACTTTC,CASSLGLGSSGANVLTF
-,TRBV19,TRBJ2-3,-,TGTGCCAGTAGTATCGGTGAGATTAGAACAGATACGCAGTATTTT,CASSIGEIRTDTQYF
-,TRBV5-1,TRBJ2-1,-,TGCGCCAGCAGCTTGGGGGCCGTCGTCGACAATGAGCAGTTCTTC,CASSLGAVVDNEQFF
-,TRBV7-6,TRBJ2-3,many,TGTGCCAGCAGCACCCGACCCCGAGGTACGCAGTATTTT,CASSTRPRGTQYF
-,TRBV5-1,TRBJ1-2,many,TGCGCCAGCAGCTTGGTGATTCACGCCGGCTACACCTTC,CASSLVIHAGYTF
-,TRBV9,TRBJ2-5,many,TGTGCCAGCAGCGTATCCACAGGGAAGGAGACCCAGTACTTC,CASSVSTGKETQYF
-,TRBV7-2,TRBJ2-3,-,TGTGCCAGCAGCTTAGCGGGTGTGGGCAGGGATACGCAGTATTTT,CASSLAGVGRDTQYF
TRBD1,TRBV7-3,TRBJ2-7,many,TGTGCCAGCAGCCAAGACAGGGGGTACGAGCAGTACTTC,CASSQDRGYEQYF
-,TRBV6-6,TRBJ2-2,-,TGTGCCAGCAGTTACTCATTCGGAGGCCCCGGGGAGCTGTTTTTT,CASSYSFGGPGELFF
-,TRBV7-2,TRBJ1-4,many,TGTGCCAGCAGCTTAAGCCCGACCTCAACTAATGAAAAACTGTTTTTT,CASSLSPTSTNEKLFF
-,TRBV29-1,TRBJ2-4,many,TGCAGCGTCGCGAGACCGGGAGACAAAAACATTCAGTACTTC,CSVARPGDKNIQYF
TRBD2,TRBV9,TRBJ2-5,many,TGTGCCAGCAGCGCAGCGGGGGTACAAGAGACCCAGTACTTC,CASSAAGVQETQYF
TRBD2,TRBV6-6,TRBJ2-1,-,TGTGCCAGCAGTTACTCACTAGCGGGGGATCAAGGGAATGAGCAGTTCTTC,CASSYSLAGDQGNEQFF
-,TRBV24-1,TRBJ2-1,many,TGTGCCACCAGTGATTTCTCGGGAGTAAGGCAGTTCTTC,CATSDFSGVRQFF
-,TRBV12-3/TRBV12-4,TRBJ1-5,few,TGTGCCAGCAGTTTTAGTCAAACAAATCAGCCCCAGCATTTT,CASSFSQTNQPQHF
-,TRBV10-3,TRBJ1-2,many,TGTGCCATCAGTGAGTCAGGGGCTGGCTACACCTTC,CAISESGAGYTF
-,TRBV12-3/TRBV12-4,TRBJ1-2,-,TGTGCCAGCAGCCCGACAGGCCAGTATGGCTACACCTTC,CASSPTGQYGYTF
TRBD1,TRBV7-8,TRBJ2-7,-,TGTGCCAGCAGCCGGATCGCAGGACAGGGAGAAACTTACGAGCAGTACTTC,CASSRIAGQGETYEQYF
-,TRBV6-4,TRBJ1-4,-,TGTGCCAGCAGATGGGGGTTTGAAAAACTGTTTTTT,CASRWGFEKLFF
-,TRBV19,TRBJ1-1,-,TGTGCCAGTAGTATAGGGGGAGACCATCTCCGCATGAACACTGAAGCTTTCTTT,CASSIGGDHLRMNTEAFF
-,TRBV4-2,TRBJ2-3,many,TGTGCCAGCAGCCAATCTCCCCAGTTTGAGCAGTATTTT,CASSQSPQFEQYF
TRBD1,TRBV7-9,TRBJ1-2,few,TGTGCCAGCAGCCCCGACGGACAGGGACTACTCAGCCACTATGGCTACACCTTC,CASSPDGQGLLSHYGYTF
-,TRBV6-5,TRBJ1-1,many,TGTGCCAGCAGCCCCGGGGGAGGGTGGTGGGACACTGAAGCTTTCTTT,CASSPGGGWWDTEAFF
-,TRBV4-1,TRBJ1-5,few,TGCGCCAGCAGCCCCCACGAGGGGGACGGTCAGCCCCAGCATTTT,CASSPHEGDGQPQHF
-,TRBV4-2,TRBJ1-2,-,TGTGCCAGCAGCCAAGATCCCCCCGGGGACTATGGCTACACCTTC,CASSQDPPGDYGYTF
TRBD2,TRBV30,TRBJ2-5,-,TGTGCCTGGAGTGTGTCCGCTCCATGGACTAGCGTCGGGGTCGACCAGTACTTC,CAWSVSAPWTSVGVDQYF
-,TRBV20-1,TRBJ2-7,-,TGCAGTGCTACCACTTATAAGGGGAACGAGCAGTACTTC,CSATTYKGNEQYF
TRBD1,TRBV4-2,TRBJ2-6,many,TGTGCCAGCAGCCCGACAGGGACAGGGGCCAACGTCCTGACTTTC,CASSPTGTGANVLTF
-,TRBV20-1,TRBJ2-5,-,TGCAGTGCCCCAAGAGGGCCGCCCCACGTCCCGATGACCCAGTACTTC,CSAPRGPPHVPMTQYF
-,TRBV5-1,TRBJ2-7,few,TGCGCCAGCAGCCTGGCGGGCCCCTACGAGCAGTACTTC,CASSLAGPYEQYF
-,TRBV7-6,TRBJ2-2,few,TGTGCCAGCAGCTTAGCGTGGGCCGGGAACACCGGGGAGCTGTTTTTT,CASSLAWAGNTGELFF
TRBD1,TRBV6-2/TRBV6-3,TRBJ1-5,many,TGTGCCAGCAGTTCGCCGACAGGGGGCTCGAGTCAGCCCCAGCATTTT,CASSSPTGGSSQPQHF
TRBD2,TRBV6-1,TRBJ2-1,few,TGTGCCAGCAGTTCAGCGGGGGAGAGCAATGAGCAGTTCTTC,CASSSAGESNEQFF
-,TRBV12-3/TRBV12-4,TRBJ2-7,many,TGTGCCAGTTTTTGGACACCCTACGAGCAGTACTTC,CASFWTPYEQYF
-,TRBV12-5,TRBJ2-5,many,TGTGCTAGTGGTAATACAGGGAACCCCCAAGAGACCCAGTACTTC,CASGNTGNPQETQYF
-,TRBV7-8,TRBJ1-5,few,TGTGCCAGCAGTACCTACAGGAGAAATCAGCCCCAGCATTTT,CASSTYRRNQPQHF
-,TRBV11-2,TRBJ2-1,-,TGTGCCAGCAGCTTAGGTGGGGTGATGAATGAGCAGTTCTTC,CASSLGGVMNEQFF
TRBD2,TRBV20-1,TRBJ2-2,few,TGCAGTGCTAGCTCCGGACTAGCGGGGGGGAACACCGGGGAGCTGTTTTTT,CSASSGLAGGNTGELFF
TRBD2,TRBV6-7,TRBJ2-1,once,TGTGCCAGCAGTGAAGGAGCGGGGGGTTGCTACAATGAGCAGTTCTTC,CASSEGAGGCYNEQFF
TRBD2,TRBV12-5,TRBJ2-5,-,TGTGCTAGTGGTTGGGCCCCTAGCGGGGGCCACCAAGAGACCCAGTACTTC,CASGWAPSGGHQETQYF
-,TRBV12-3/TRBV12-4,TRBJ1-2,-,TGTGCCAGCAGCCAGCCGTGGACGGGGAACTATGGCTACACCTTC,CASSQPWTGNYGYTF
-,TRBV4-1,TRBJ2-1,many,TGCGCCAGCAGCACCCAATTAAGGGGGGAGATTTACTACAATGAGCAGTTCTTC,CASSTQLRGEIYYNEQFF
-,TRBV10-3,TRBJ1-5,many,TGTGCCATCAGGGGTGATACAGGGTACCAGCCCCAGCATTTT,CAIRGDTGYQPQHF